A single T cell receptor beta chain is shown here with its context. Antigen: not known. Expressed TCRB transcripts were sequenced after all isolated RNA was converted to cDNA. Measured with immunoSEQ multiplex PCR; TCRdb has only the in-frame clones, and not every one. This table has just over 600,000 clones, about 16% appearing once. CD45RO/CCR7/CD25/CD127/CD95/CD27 staining was used to isolate CD4+ naive, central memory, regulatory and stem cell-like memory cells by sorting. This CDR3 is built from 14 residues. J was trimmed by 0 bases and V by 7 bases; bases with no gene match: 8. Germline loops: CDR1 SQVTM, CDR2 ANQGSEA. This sample is part of a study of beta chain features in type 1 diabetes. General study points: Any HLA type influence on TCRB rearrangement was left unresolved here. PCR might favor shorter templates, but any such skew would affect patients and controls equally. Shortening that was moderate but significant affected the TCRB CDR3s of Type 1 diabetes patients in all four CD4+ subsets.

This TCR derives from a man between 18 and 35 years old in good health. The chain joins TRBV29-1 to TRBJ2-7, with TRBD1 matching over 8 bases. The source material was naive CD4+ T cells from blood. Written as DNA, the CDR3 is TGCAGCGCGTACCGGGACAGGCCCTCCTACGAGCAGTACTTC. It yields the protein CSAYRDRPSYEQYF.